Each of the 32 T cell receptor beta chains below was sequenced from the same sample in a study of T cell repertoires in cytomegalovirus infection. TCRdb ran MiXCR on the reads and lists one entry per CDR3 protein. This table holds about 770,000 distinct CDR3 sequences, almost 30% found once. These receptors lack a known antigen. The sequencing used cultured CD8+ T cells from PBMCs, collected from culture after CMV antigen stimulation. The receptors derive from a human donor in good health (CMV status not recorded). Some clones in this sample may be carry-over from other donors' samples.

Many counts were recorded for this clonotype. The chain has TRBV7-6 and TRBJ2-1, with 9 bases fitting TRBD1. The CDR3 extends over 17 amino acids. Germline CDR1 is SGHVS and CDR2 is FNYEAQ. V gave up 0 bases and J gave up 7 bases; unmatched junction bases: 10. In DNA form, the CDR3 reads TGTGCCAGCAGCTTAGCGTCCCGGGACAGGGTAGCAAATGAGCAGTTCTTC. Its protein is CASSLASRDRVANEQFF.

The chain carries TRBV20-1 and TRBJ1-1, with unresolved D. The CDR3 covers 10 residues. CDR1 and CDR2 from the germline V gene are DFQATT and SNEGSKA (reference sequence). Deletions cut 6 bases from V and 5 bases from J, with 7 bases between. The CDR3 DNA reads as TGCAGTGCGTGGACGACTGAAGCTTTCTTT. Translation gives CSAWTTEAFF.

This clonotype was observed once. V is TRBV6-2 or TRBV6-3 and J is TRBJ2-5, with TRBD2 matching 7 bases. This CDR3 contains 15 residues. Germline lookup yields CDR1 MNHEY and CDR2 SVGEGT. The junction had 11 bases not matched to a gene; V was cut back by 5 bases and J by 5 bases. The CDR3: CASSDFVSGAETQYF. In DNA form, the CDR3 reads TGTGCCAGCAGTGACTTCGTCAGCGGGGCGGAGACCCAGTACTTC.

This clonotype was recorded many times. The chain has TRBV12-3 or TRBV12-4 and TRBJ1-1; the match to TRBD1 covers 9 bases. The CDR3 totals 16 residues. Unmatched junction bases numbered 10, after V lost 7 bases and J lost 1 base. DNA of the CDR3: TGTGCCAGCACCCGTGGGAGGGACAGGGCGAACACTGAAGCTTTCTTT. Protein: CASTRGRDRANTEAFF.

The chain combines TRBV19 with TRBJ1-1; D gene ambiguous. The V end lost 6 bases, the J end lost 7 bases, and 18 bases lay between the germline ends. The CDR3 contains 14 residues. Per the germline V gene, CDR1 is LNHDA and CDR2 is SQIVND (reference sequence). Written as DNA, the CDR3 is TGTGCCAGTAGAGTACAGTCACGTGCCGGTGAAGCTTTCTTT. This codes for CASRVQSRAGEAFF.

This clonotype has only a few counts. The chain combines TRBV4-1 with TRBJ2-5, with 10 bases identical to TRBD1. Germline CDR1 is MGHRA and CDR2 is YSYEKL. The ends lost 3 bases at V and 5 bases at J; junction bases unmatched: 6. The CDR3 consists of 15 residues. CDR3 DNA: TGCGCCAGCAGCCACTGGGACAGGGGAGAGGAGACCCAGTACTTC. Its protein product is CASSHWDRGEETQYF.

The gene calls are TRBV19 and TRBJ2-1; the D gene could be TRBD1 or TRBD2 (6 bases each). V was clipped by 6 bases and J by 0 bases, with 12 bases between them. The CDR3 sequence is 15 residues long. The germline V gene encodes CDR1 LNHDA and CDR2 SQIVND (reference sequence). The chain's CDR3 is CASRIGGLSYNEQFF. CDR3 DNA sequence: TGTGCCAGTAGAATCGGGGGCCTCTCCTACAATGAGCAGTTCTTC.

This clonotype turned up a few times. This chain joins TRBV7-9 and TRBJ2-2; no clear D. Germline CDR1 reads SEHNR; CDR2 reads FQNEAQ (reference sequence). This CDR3 spans 13 amino acids. V gave up 0 bases and J gave up 3 bases, with 2 bases separating them. The CDR3 loop reads CASSLAHTGELFF. DNA for the CDR3: TGTGCCAGCAGCTTAGCCCACACCGGGGAGCTGTTTTTT.

This CDR3 is CASSQNIPSETQYF. CDR3 nucleotides: TGCGCCAGCAGCCAAAACATCCCCTCGGAGACCCAGTACTTC. This chain links TRBV4-1 with TRBJ2-5; unclear D gene. CDR1 MGHRA and CDR2 YSYEKL come from the germline V gene. The CDR3 covers 14 residues. V gave up 2 bases and J gave up 5 bases, with 12 bases separating them.

The sample holds a few counts of this clonotype. The gene calls are TRBV12-5 and TRBJ2-1; D is ambiguous. V was pared by 7 bases and J by 11 bases, with 12 bases between. The germline V gene has CDR1 LGHNT and CDR2 FRNRAP. This CDR3 region has 11 residues. CDR3 coding DNA: TGTGCTAGTGCCCTGGAGTTTAAGCAGTTCTTC. This gives the protein CASALEFKQFF.

This clonotype was seen only a few times. The chain carries TRBV7-9 and TRBJ1-1; D unclear. CDR1 and CDR2 from the germline V gene are SEHNR and FQNEAQ (reference sequence). This CDR3 is 14 amino acids long. Trimming cost V 3 bases and J 3 bases, with 11 bases left between them. The CDR3 nucleotides are TGTGCCAGCAGCTTGGACTATGAAGACACTGAAGCTTTCTTT. Amino acids: CASSLDYEDTEAFF.

This clonotype has just a few counts. The V and J genes are TRBV7-9 and TRBJ2-7; possible D gene TRBD2, 5 bases. Germline V CDR1 and CDR2: SEHNR, FQNEAQ (reference sequence). V shed 5 bases and J shed 7 bases, with 15 bases lying between them. The CDR3 is 13 amino acids. The CDR3 DNA reads as TGTGCCAGCAGCCGCCCCGGGGAACGGGAGCAGTACGTC. Translation gives CASSRPGEREQYV.

The rearrangement links TRBV20-1 to TRBJ2-5; either TRBD1 or TRBD2 may supply D (5 bases each). Per germline, CDR1 DFQATT and CDR2 SNEGSKA (reference sequence). The CDR3 runs 13 residues. Deletions cut 4 bases from V and 4 bases from J, with 13 bases between. CDR3: CSAIRAGGETQYF. The CDR3 DNA reads as TGCAGTGCTATCCGAGCTGGGGGAGAGACCCAGTACTTC.

There are a few counts of this clonotype. The chain carries TRBV27 and TRBJ2-3; a weak D match, TRBD2 (5 bases). V lost 4 bases and J lost 4, with 21 bases in between. The CDR3 length is 17 residues. In germline, CDR1 is MNHEY, CDR2 SMNVEV (reference sequence). The CDR3 region is CASSSAFKRGPADTQYF. CDR3 nucleotide sequence: TGTGCCAGCAGTTCTGCGTTCAAGAGAGGGCCCGCAGATACGCAGTATTTT.

This clonotype was found once. V is TRBV9 and J is TRBJ2-5; 13 nucleotides agree with TRBD2. V shed 2 bases and J 9 bases; nucleotides not matched to a gene: 4. This CDR3 has 14 residues. CDR1 SGDLS and CDR2 YYNGEE come from the germline V gene. CDR3: CASSVGLAGKAQYF. The CDR3 DNA is TGTGCCAGCAGCGTGGGACTAGCGGGGAAGGCCCAGTACTTC.

To note about this clonotype: A much larger clone lies a single base off, so this may be a read error. The rearrangement joins TRBV28 to TRBJ2-1, with D maybe TRBD2 (5 bases). The germline gives CDR1 MDHEN, CDR2 SYDVKM. The CDR3 length is 16 residues. DNA of the CDR3: TGTGCCAGCAGTCAGGAAAGAGGGTTCCATCACAATGGGCAGTTCTTC. Translation gives CASSQERGFHHNGQFF. Full variable domain (remainder filled in from reference TRBV28 and TRBJ2-1): DVKVTQSSRYLVKRTGEKVFLECVQDMDHENMFWYRQDPGLGLRLIYFSYDVKMKEKGDIPEGYSVSREKKERFSLILESASTNQTSMYLCASSQERGFHHNGQFFGPGTRLTVL.

This clonotype was recorded only once. A much larger clone is a single base away; this may be a read error. The chain is built from TRBV7-2 and TRBJ2-3; tentative D call: TRBD2 (5 bases). The CDR3 has 14 amino acids. V gave up 0 bases and J gave up 10 bases, with 14 bases separating them. CDR1 and CDR2 (germline): SGHTA, FQGNSA. CDR3 loop: CASSLAEDWMAQYF. As DNA, the CDR3 is TGTGCCAGCAGCTTAGCGGAGGACTGGATGGCGCAGTATTTT.

This clonotype was seen more than once but under ten times. The chain has TRBV4-1 and TRBJ2-2; D gene uncertain. CDR3 length: 15 amino acids. Trimming took off 2 bases at V and 7 bases at J, with 14 bases between the two ends. Germline V gene sequence: CDR1 MGHRA, CDR2 YSYEKL. The CDR3 reads CASSQTRWTIGELFF. In nucleotides, the CDR3 is TGCGCCAGCAGCCAAACCCGTTGGACGATCGGGGAGCTGTTTTTT.

In this sample, this clonotype turned up once. The chain links TRBV10-3 to TRBJ2-1, with D possibly matching TRBD1 (6 bases). Germline V gene sequence: CDR1 ENHRY, CDR2 SYGVKD. The V end lost 2 bases, the J end lost 15 bases, and 11 bases lay between the germline ends. The CDR3 totals 11 residues. CDR3 in amino acids: CAISENRVAFF. The DNA for the CDR3 is TGTGCCATCAGTGAGAACAGGGTAGCGTTCTTC.

This clonotype was counted once. The chain carries TRBV27 and TRBJ2-5, with 9 bases identical to TRBD2. The junction had 7 bases not matched to a gene; V was cut back by 3 bases and J by 5 bases. This CDR3 has 15 amino acids. Germline V gene data show CDR1 as MNHEY and CDR2 as SMNVEV (reference sequence). CDR3 in amino acids: CASSLGGGVWETQYF. The DNA for the CDR3 is TGTGCCAGCAGTTTGGGCGGGGGGGTATGGGAGACCCAGTACTTC.

The chain is built from TRBV3-1 and TRBJ2-3, with 8 bases matching TRBD2. The germline CDR1 and CDR2 sequences are LGHDT and YNNKEL (reference sequence). CDR3 length: 14 residues. V shed 0 bases and J 4 bases; nucleotides not matched to a gene: 0. The CDR3 DNA reads as TGTGCCAGCAGCCAAGATAGCGGGGCAGATACGCAGTATTTT. It specifies CASSQDSGADTQYF.

This clonotype was counted once. The rearrangement joins TRBV28 to TRBJ2-5; either TRBD1 or TRBD2 may fit D (5 bases each). Trimming pared 2 bases from V and 4 bases from J, leaving 14 bases between. Germline V gene sequence: CDR1 MDHEN, CDR2 SYDVKM. The CDR3 extends over 15 amino acids. CDR3 DNA sequence: TGTGCCAGCAGTTTAAGGAGCCCGGGGCCAGAGACCCAGTACTTC. This sequence encodes CASSLRSPGPETQYF. The full variable domain, its missing parts supplied by reference TRBV28 and TRBJ2-5, is DVKVTQSSRYLVKRTGEKVFLECVQDMDHENMFWYRQDPGLGLRLIYFSYDVKMKEKGDIPEGYSVSREKKERFSLILESASTNQTSMYLCASSLRSPGPETQYFGPGTRLLVL.

The chain is built from TRBV6-2 or TRBV6-3 and TRBJ1-2; D gene unclear. The germline CDR1 and CDR2 sequences are MNHEY and SVGEGT. The CDR3 is made up of 10 amino acids. V shed 11 bases and J shed 8 bases, with 12 bases lying between them. This CDR3 reads CASGGEGYTF. CDR3 nucleotide sequence: TGTGCCTCCGGCGGGGAGGGCTACACCTTC.

This clonotype was seen more than once but under ten times. The chain is built from TRBV4-1 and TRBJ2-1; D unclear. Germline V gene sequence: CDR1 MGHRA, CDR2 YSYEKL. The ends were cut back, 0 bases at V and 0 bases at J, with 9 bases in the middle. The CDR3 totals 16 residues. The CDR3 DNA sequence: TGCGCCAGCAGCCAAGAACAGACAAGCTCCTACAATGAGCAGTTCTTC. This gives the protein CASSQEQTSSYNEQFF.

There are a few counts of this clonotype. This sequence joins TRBV4-3 and TRBJ1-1; no definite D call. This CDR3 is built from 15 residues. Germline values: CDR1 LGHNA, CDR2 YSLEER. Trimming took off 1 base at V and 5 bases at J, with 14 bases between the two ends. The CDR3 spells CASSQVVGAGTEAFF. CDR3 DNA: TGCGCCAGCAGCCAAGTGGTAGGTGCGGGAACTGAAGCTTTCTTT.

This clonotype has just a few counts. This chain's CDR3 is CATSVGDRAFETQYF. In nucleotides, the CDR3 is TGTGCCACCAGTGTAGGGGACAGGGCTTTTGAGACCCAGTACTTC. The V and J genes are TRBV24-1 and TRBJ2-5; 9 bases align to TRBD1. Germline CDR1 reads KGHDR; CDR2 reads SFDVKD. Trimming at V came to 5 bases and at J to 5 bases, leaving 8 bases not matched to a gene. The CDR3 loop spans 15 amino acids.

The rearrangement joins TRBV15 to TRBJ2-2; no firm D call. CDR1 and CDR2 from the germline V gene are LNHNV and YYDKDF (reference sequence). The ends were cut back, 0 bases at V and 1 base at J, with 12 bases in the middle. The CDR3 has 17 residues. CDR3 in amino acids: CATSRDPAAKNTGELFF. The CDR3 nucleotides are TGTGCCACCAGCAGAGATCCGGCAGCCAAGAACACCGGGGAGCTGTTTTTT.

The chain employs TRBV4-3 and TRBJ2-3; 10 nucleotides match TRBD1. CDR1 and CDR2 from the germline V gene are LGHNA and YSLEER. This CDR3 is built from 18 residues. Trimming at V came to 0 bases and at J to 3 bases, leaving 9 bases not matched to a gene. The CDR3 here is CASSQDAAGTGATDTQYF. The CDR3 DNA is TGCGCCAGCAGCCAAGACGCCGCCGGGACAGGGGCAACAGATACGCAGTATTTT.

This clonotype was detected a few times. The chain couples TRBV6-1 to TRBJ2-5; 7 nucleotides agree with TRBD2. The CDR3 runs 15 residues. Germline V gives CDR1 MNHNS, CDR2 SASEGT. With V trimmed by 5 bases and J by 9 bases, 15 bases remained unmatched. The CDR3 nucleotides read TGTGCCAGCAGTTTAACACGGGTCGGACGGGGGGCCCAGTACTTC. Translating gives CASSLTRVGRGAQYF.

The V and J genes are TRBV4-2 and TRBJ2-3; 8 bases align to TRBD1. The CDR3 is 15 amino acids. V was pared by 0 bases and J by 1 base, with 0 bases of the junction left unmatched. Germline V gives CDR1 LGHNA, CDR2 YNFKEQ. CDR3 DNA sequence: TGTGCCAGCAGCCAAGAGGACAGGGGCACAGATACGCAGTATTTT. Its protein is CASSQEDRGTDTQYF.

This chain links TRBV27 with TRBJ1-5, with D perhaps TRBD1 (6 bases). This CDR3 has 13 amino acids. The V gene lost 7 bases and the J gene lost 11 bases, with 18 bases spanning the gap. CDR1 MNHEY and CDR2 SMNVEV come from the germline V gene (reference sequence). CDR3 region: CASKPGSRGSQHF. The DNA of the CDR3 is TGTGCCAGCAAACCAGGGTCTAGGGGGTCCCAGCATTTT.

The rearrangement uses TRBV27 and TRBJ2-3; tentatively, D is TRBD1 or TRBD2 (5 bases each). This CDR3 spans 15 amino acids. Trimming left V 3 bases short and J 5 bases short, with 15 bases between. In germline, CDR1 is MNHEY, CDR2 SMNVEV (reference sequence). The CDR3, as DNA: TGTGCCAGCAGTTTGAGGGACGGCCGGGGAGATACGCAGTATTTT. This sequence encodes CASSLRDGRGDTQYF.